This is a list of T cell receptor beta chains from one sample in a study of blood T cell repertoires in COVID-19. Some clones are missing from TCRdb's copy, which holds only in-frame ones; the method was immunoSEQ multiplex PCR. Seen here are more than 85,000 clones, about four fifths observed once, and the top ten hold 24%. What was sequenced was peripheral blood. Source of these receptors: a human donor in a cohort sampled during active COVID-19. Each CDR3 is given with its conserved first and last residue. The D gene is left open where the match is weak. A row's size may be missing; if present it is once, few, many or a size class.

j_call clone_size v_call d_call cdr3_nt cdr3_aa
TRBJ1-1 - TRBV12-3/TRBV12-4 - TGTGCCAGCAGTTCTGACTTTTTCACTGAAGCTTTCTTT CASSSDFFTEAFF
TRBJ1-1 - TRBV6-2/TRBV6-3 - TGTGCCAGCAGTTACCGTGGCAGGGGTTACACTGAAGCTTTCTTT CASSYRGRGYTEAFF
TRBJ1-4 - TRBV2 TRBD1 TGTGCCAGTACAGGGGTAGCTAATGAAAAACTGTTTTTT CASTGVANEKLFF
TRBJ1-6 - TRBV12-5 TRBD1 TGTGCTAGTGGTTTGGACGGGACAGGGCTATCACCCCTCCACTTT CASGLDGTGLSPLHF
TRBJ2-3 - TRBV9 - TGTGCCAGCGGGCCCGTCCCTGGCACAGATACGCAGTATTTT CASGPVPGTDTQYF
TRBJ1-5 - TRBV19 - TGTGCCAGTAGTATTTCGGGGAATAGCAATCAGCCCCAGCATTTT CASSISGNSNQPQHF
TRBJ2-3 - TRBV19 - TGTGCCAGTAGTATTCGAGATACGCAGTATTTT CASSIRDTQYF
TRBJ1-5 - TRBV18 TRBD1 TGTGCCAGCTCACCGGGACAGGGGAATCAGCCCCAGCATTTT CASSPGQGNQPQHF
TRBJ2-2 - TRBV7-8 - TGTGGAAGCAGCAGGGAGAGCACCGGGGAGCTGTTTTTT CGSSRESTGELFF
TRBJ1-6 - TRBV6-5 TRBD1 TGTGCCAGCAGGGGGGACAGGGGAAATTCACCCCTCCACTTT CASRGDRGNSPLHF
TRBJ2-2 - TRBV5-1 TRBD1 TGCGCCAGCAGCCCTGACAGGGTTCCAACCGGGGAGCTGTTTTTT CASSPDRVPTGELFF
TRBJ1-6 once TRBV5-6 - TGTGCCAGCAGCCGAGGGCACGGTAAAGCCTATAATTCACCCCTCCACTTT CASSRGHGKAYNSPLHF
TRBJ2-5 - TRBV11-2 - TGTGCCAGCAGCTTTAGCGGCCTGAGTGAAGAGACCCAGTACTTC CASSFSGLSEETQYF
TRBJ1-1 - TRBV5-5 - TGTGCCAGCAGCTGGTTGACAGATAACACTGAAGCTTTCTTT CASSWLTDNTEAFF
TRBJ2-7 once TRBV6-5 TRBD2 TGTGCCAGCAGCTCCGGGACTAGCGGCTCCTACGAGCAGTACTTC CASSSGTSGSYEQYF
TRBJ2-2 - TRBV11-2 TRBD2 TGTGCCAGCAGCTCCGAGCGGGGGGGGGAGCTGTTTTTT CASSSERGGELFF
TRBJ2-1 once TRBV5-4 - TGTGCCAGCAGCTTGTCCAGGGGCCCCTACAATGAGCAGTTCTTC CASSLSRGPYNEQFF
TRBJ2-1 - TRBV9 - TGTGCCAGCAGCGTAATCGGGAGGACAGGGAGGTTTAACAATGAGCAGTTCTTC CASSVIGRTGRFNNEQFF
TRBJ2-1 - TRBV3-1/TRBV3-2 TRBD2 TGTGCCAGCAGCCAATACGCGGCGTCTAGCGGTTTATACAATGAGCAGTTCTTC CASSQYAASSGLYNEQFF
TRBJ1-1 - TRBV18 TRBD1 TGTGCCAGCTCACCTCAGACAGGGGCCACTGAAGCTTTCTTT CASSPQTGATEAFF
TRBJ2-2 - TRBV5-4 TRBD2 TGTGCCAGCAGAAGCGGGGGGGGGCCGAACACCGGGGAGCTGTTTTTT CASRSGGGPNTGELFF
TRBJ2-5 - TRBV19 TRBD2 TGTGCCAGTAGTGATAGCGGGGAGCGAGAGACCCAGTACTTC CASSDSGERETQYF
TRBJ2-1 - TRBV3-1/TRBV3-2 TRBD2 TGTGCCAGCAGCCAAGGGGCTAGCGGGAGGGGCGGTGAGCAGTTCTTC CASSQGASGRGGEQFF
TRBJ2-7 - TRBV25-1 TRBD2 TGTGCCAGCAGTACCCCCCTAGCGGGGATCTACGAGCAGTACTTC CASSTPLAGIYEQYF
TRBJ2-7 - TRBV28 - TGTGCCAGCAGCCCGAGCGGGCGGCCCCCCTACGAGCAGTACTTC CASSPSGRPPYEQYF
TRBJ2-3 - TRBV19 TRBD2 TGTGCCAGTAGCCAAAGCGGGGTAGGCACAGATACGCAGTATTTT CASSQSGVGTDTQYF